The rows below give T cell receptor beta chains drawn from one sample of a study of graft-versus-host responses after intestinal transplantation. Profiling relied on immunoSEQ multiplex PCR, and the TCRdb table lists in-frame clones only, not all of them. The sample lists around 38,000 clones; around 83% were seen once. Source: PBMCs, taken 1070 days after transplant. These receptors were taken from a human patient who received an intestinal transplant, so some T cells may come from the graft donor. Each CDR3 is given with its conserved first and last residue. D genes are given only for firm matches. For some rows the clone size is stated as once, few or many, or as a class when expanded; others skip it.

NA	TRBV9	TRBJ2-5	NA	CASSERTVQETQYF	TGTGCCAGCAGCGAACGGACAGTCCAAGAGACCCAGTACTTC
NA	TRBV2	TRBJ1-4	NA	CASSFLGHTDEKLFF	TGTGCCAGCAGCTTCCTGGGCCATACGGATGAAAAACTGTTTTTT
TRBD1	TRBV7-2	TRBJ2-5	NA	CASSRGTGGPETQYF	TGTGCCAGCAGCCGCGGGACAGGGGGTCCAGAGACCCAGTACTTC
TRBD1	TRBV7-6	TRBJ1-3	few	CASSLVAQGAGNTIYF	TGTGCCAGCAGCTTAGTGGCCCAGGGGGCTGGAAACACCATATATTTT
NA	TRBV7-6	TRBJ1-1	NA	CASSGSGVSGAFF	TGTGCCAGCAGCGGCTCGGGAGTCTCGGGAGCTTTCTTT
NA	TRBV4-1	TRBJ2-1	NA	CASSPGGAAYNEQFF	TGCGCCAGCAGCCCTGGTGGAGCCGCCTACAATGAGCAGTTCTTC
TRBD1	TRBV27	TRBJ1-4	NA	CASSLSGQGTVTNEKLFF	TGTGCCAGCAGTTTATCGGGACAGGGGACCGTAACTAATGAAAAACTGTTTTTT
NA	TRBV28	TRBJ1-2	few	CAILPGDGDGYTF	TGTGCCATTCTACCGGGGGATGGCGATGGCTACACCTTC
NA	TRBV6-1	TRBJ2-3	NA	CASSERAEVTDTQYF	TGTGCCAGCAGTGAAAGGGCAGAAGTCACAGATACGCAGTATTTT
TRBD1	TRBV28	TRBJ2-3	once	CASIQGEITDTQYF	TGTGCCAGCATTCAGGGGGAAATCACAGATACGCAGTATTTT
NA	TRBV5-5	TRBJ2-7	NA	CASSLPLPYEQYF	TGTGCCAGCAGCTTGCCTCTGCCGTACGAGCAGTACTTC
NA	TRBV27	TRBJ2-3	NA	CASSLLAPSTDTQYF	TGTGCCAGCAGCCTACTAGCCCCCAGCACAGATACGCAGTATTTT
NA	TRBV5-1	TRBJ2-3	medium-sized	CASRGDTQYF	TGCGCCAGCAGGGGAGATACGCAGTATTTT
TRBD1	TRBV28	TRBJ1-2	NA	CASFSTGGIYGYTF	TGTGCCAGTTTCAGTACAGGGGGCATTTATGGCTACACCTTC
TRBD2	TRBV15	TRBJ2-5	NA	CATSRDPPRGVEETQYF	TGTGCCACCAGCAGAGATCCCCCGCGGGGGGTTGAGGAGACCCAGTACTTC
NA	TRBV7-8	TRBJ2-4	NA	CASSLAKENIQYF	TGTGCCAGCAGCTTAGCGAAGGAGAACATTCAGTACTTC
TRBD1	TRBV9	TRBJ1-2	NA	CASGGTGPVYGYTF	TGTGCCAGCGGAGGGACAGGGCCTGTGTATGGCTACACCTTC
TRBD1	TRBV5-1	TRBJ2-1	NA	CASSLAQGAADRNQFF	TGCGCCAGCAGCTTGGCGCAGGGGGCCGCCGATAGAAACCAGTTCTTC
TRBD1	TRBV30	TRBJ2-7	NA	CAWSPRQGRNEQYF	TGTGCCTGGAGTCCCCGACAGGGGCGAAACGAGCAGTACTTC
NA	TRBV19	TRBJ2-3	NA	CASSIAGLPSRDTQYF	TGTGCCAGTAGTATAGCTGGACTACCTAGTCGGGATACGCAGTATTTT
NA	TRBV19	TRBJ1-2	NA	CASSEASAQYGYTF	TGTGCCAGTAGTGAGGCGTCAGCCCAATATGGCTACACCTTC
TRBD2	TRBV28	TRBJ2-1	NA	CASSSATSGRPYNEQFF	TGTGCCAGCAGTTCTGCGACTAGCGGGAGACCATACAATGAGCAGTTCTTC
NA	TRBV5-1	TRBJ2-7	NA	CASSLEAEQYF	TGCGCCAGCAGCTTGGAAGCGGAGCAGTACTTC
NA	TRBV4-1	TRBJ2-2	NA	CASSQGGILAVTGELFF	TGCGCCAGCAGCCAAGGAGGGATTCTAGCAGTGACCGGGGAGCTGTTTTTT
NA	TRBV11-1	TRBJ2-2	NA	CASSPTGELFF	TGTGCCAGCAGCCCGACCGGGGAGCTGTTTTTT
NA	TRBV18	TRBJ2-5	NA	CASSPPRGGQETQYF	TGTGCCAGCTCACCCCCCCGTGGGGGGCAAGAGACCCAGTACTTC
TRBD1	TRBV4-2	TRBJ1-1	NA	CASTASRTGRGSTEAFF	TGTGCCAGCACCGCAAGTCGGACAGGGCGCGGTAGCACTGAAGCTTTCTTT
NA	TRBV15	TRBJ2-2	NA	CATSRGLTANTGELSF	TGTGCCACCAGCAGAGGACTCACAGCGAACACCGGGGAGCTGTCTTTT
NA	TRBV18	TRBJ1-1	NA	CASSPSTVRITEAFF	TGTGCCAGCTCACCCTCGACTGTCAGGATCACTGAAGCTTTCTTT
TRBD2	TRBV9	TRBJ2-7	NA	CASSNRGLAGDEQYF	TGTGCCAGCAGCAATCGGGGACTAGCGGGGGACGAGCAGTACTTC
TRBD1	TRBV5-6	TRBJ2-1	NA	CASSLIGTGTAVTYNEQFF	TGTGCCAGCAGCTTAATAGGGACAGGGACCGCGGTCACCTACAATGAGCAGTTCTTC
TRBD2	TRBV11-1	TRBJ2-1	once	CASSINSGRAPYNEQFF	TGTGCCAGCAGCATCAATAGCGGGAGGGCCCCCTACAATGAGCAGTTCTTC
NA	TRBV5-4	TRBJ2-7	medium-sized	CASSLEQGYEQYF	TGTGCCAGCAGCTTGGAACAGGGCTACGAGCAGTACTTC
NA	TRBV6-1	TRBJ2-5	NA	CASRTETQYF	TGTGCCAGCAGGACAGAGACCCAGTACTTC
TRBD2	TRBV7-4	TRBJ2-3	NA	CASSLQRSSGGWTSTQYF	TGTGCCAGCAGCTTACAGCGGTCTAGCGGGGGCTGGACTAGTACGCAGTATTTT
TRBD1	TRBV5-1	TRBJ2-2	NA	CASSKRQGASGELFF	TGCGCCAGCAGCAAACGACAGGGGGCATCCGGGGAGCTGTTTTTT
TRBD1	TRBV19	TRBJ1-2	NA	CASSRSRDSYYGYTF	TGTGCCAGTAGCCGATCCCGGGACAGCTACTATGGCTACACCTTC
TRBD2	TRBV19	TRBJ2-5	NA	CASSARPLAGGPQYF	TGTGCCAGTAGTGCAAGGCCGCTAGCGGGAGGGCCCCAGTACTTC
NA	TRBV5-1	TRBJ2-5	NA	CASSLAGGETQYF	TGCGCCAGCAGCTTGGCCGGGGGAGAGACCCAGTACTTC
NA	TRBV6-5	TRBJ1-1	NA	CASSYEVGSEAFF	TGTGCCAGCAGTTATGAGGTAGGCAGCGAAGCTTTCTTT
NA	TRBV2	TRBJ2-7	once	CASVGVSYEQYF	TGTGCCAGCGTCGGGGTCTCCTACGAGCAGTACTTC
NA	TRBV11-2	TRBJ1-4	NA	CASSLGVGEKLFF	TGTGCCAGCAGCTTAGGGGTGGGGGAAAAACTGTTTTTT
TRBD2	TRBV29-1	TRBJ2-3	NA	CSVDGGRGGDTQYF	TGCAGCGTTGACGGGGGCCGGGGGGGAGATACGCAGTATTTT
NA	TRBV11-2	TRBJ2-1	NA	CASSLGMGRGNEQFF	TGTGCCAGCAGCTTAGGAATGGGAAGGGGAAATGAGCAGTTCTTC
NA	TRBV29-1	TRBJ2-2	NA	CSVDPNTGELFF	TGCAGCGTTGACCCGAACACCGGGGAGCTGTTTTTT
NA	TRBV11-3	TRBJ1-5	few	CASSLPRGHSNQPQHF	TGTGCCAGCAGCTTACCGAGGGGACATAGCAATCAGCCCCAGCATTTT
NA	TRBV4-3	TRBJ1-3	NA	CASSQDPMGNTIYF	TGCGCCAGCAGCCAAGATCCAATGGGAAACACCATATATTTT
NA	TRBV25-1	TRBJ2-5	NA	CASSWRETQYF	TGTGCCAGCAGTTGGCGAGAGACCCAGTACTTC
TRBD1	TRBV27	TRBJ2-7	NA	CASSLSPGQGTGEQYF	TGTGCCAGCAGTTTGTCCCCGGGACAGGGAACGGGAGAGCAGTACTTC
NA	TRBV4-1	TRBJ1-1	NA	CASSQEARGTEAFF	TGCGCCAGCAGCCAAGAGGCCAGGGGCACTGAAGCTTTCTTT
NA	TRBV13	TRBJ2-1	NA	CASSFDNEQFF	TGTGCCAGCAGCTTTGACAATGAGCAGTTCTTC
NA	TRBV2	TRBJ1-5	NA	CASRGTWQNQPQHF	TGTGCCAGCAGGGGGACATGGCAAAATCAGCCCCAGCATTTT
NA	TRBV7-3	TRBJ2-1	NA	CASSLTRIQGAEQFF	TGTGCCAGCAGCTTAACGAGGATACAAGGTGCTGAGCAGTTCTTC
TRBD2	TRBV13	TRBJ2-1	once	CASSRTTSGGAMAYNEQFF	TGTGCCAGCAGCCGAACGACTAGCGGGGGGGCAATGGCCTACAATGAGCAGTTCTTC
NA	TRBV7-8	TRBJ1-5	NA	CASSAGMAANQPQHF	TGTGCCAGCAGCGCCGGGATGGCGGCCAATCAGCCCCAGCATTTT
NA	TRBV28	TRBJ2-5	NA	CASSSPETQYF	TGTGCCAGCAGTTCGCCTGAGACCCAGTACTTC
NA	TRBV6-1	TRBJ1-6	NA	CASSESLGLGPLHF	TGTGCCAGCAGTGAATCTCTGGGTCTTGGACCCCTCCACTTT